The rows below give T cell receptor beta chains drawn from one sample of a study of identical twins. TCRdb passed the 5' RACE reads through MiXCR, listing each CDR3 protein once. The table records roughly 720,000 distinct CDR3 sequences, 15% to 20% of them present only once. This same sample was also part of a study on T cells expressing NK-cell markers.

What was sequenced was PBMCs. The source of these receptors is a woman younger than 35 in good health. The CDR3 runs from the conserved cysteine through the conserved F or W. Each record gives: J gene, clone size, D gene, V gene, CDR3 DNA, CDR3 protein. D genes are given only for firm matches. Expanded clones get a size class; other rows say once, few or many, or leave the size out.

J gene: TRBJ2-7; clone size: NA; D gene: NA; V gene: TRBV7-6; CDR3 DNA: TGTGCCAGCAGGAGCTCCGACAGAAACTACGAGCAGTACTTC; CDR3 protein: CASRSSDRNYEQYF
J gene: TRBJ1-2; clone size: few; D gene: NA; V gene: TRBV2; CDR3 DNA: TGTGCCAGCAGTGAGCAGGGGAATGGCTACACCTTC; CDR3 protein: CASSEQGNGYTF
J gene: TRBJ1-5; clone size: few; D gene: NA; V gene: TRBV6-5; CDR3 DNA: TGTGCCAGCAGTTACTCTCCCAGCGCCACCCCCCAGCATTTT; CDR3 protein: CASSYSPSATPQHF
J gene: TRBJ1-2; clone size: many; D gene: NA; V gene: TRBV20-1; CDR3 DNA: TGCAGTGCTTACAATCAGGGAGGGAACTATGGCTACACCTTC; CDR3 protein: CSAYNQGGNYGYTF
J gene: TRBJ2-5; clone size: many; D gene: TRBD1; V gene: TRBV12-3/TRBV12-4; CDR3 DNA: TGTGCCAGCAGTTTACAGCGCGACAGGGGGCTTCTTCAGTACTTC; CDR3 protein: CASSLQRDRGLLQYF
J gene: TRBJ1-1; clone size: NA; D gene: TRBD1; V gene: TRBV2; CDR3 DNA: TGTGCCAAGAACAGGGGAGTTGAAGCTTTCTTT; CDR3 protein: CAKNRGVEAFF
J gene: TRBJ1-2; clone size: NA; D gene: NA; V gene: TRBV12-3/TRBV12-4; CDR3 DNA: TGTGCCAGCAGTTGGAGTCCCGAGTTCTATGGCTACACCTTC; CDR3 protein: CASSWSPEFYGYTF
J gene: TRBJ2-1; clone size: few; D gene: NA; V gene: TRBV12-3/TRBV12-4; CDR3 DNA: TGTGCCAGCAGTTTAACCCAGGGTGAGCAGTTCTTC; CDR3 protein: CASSLTQGEQFF
J gene: TRBJ1-1; clone size: NA; D gene: TRBD1; V gene: TRBV12-3/TRBV12-4; CDR3 DNA: TGTGCCAGCAGTTCGCCCGGGACAGGAGGGGGTCGTGTTGTCTCTGAAGCTTTCTTT; CDR3 protein: CASSSPGTGGGRVVSEAFF
J gene: TRBJ2-1; clone size: few; D gene: NA; V gene: TRBV7-2; CDR3 DNA: TGTGCCAGCAGCTTCGGCCGGGACTACAATGAGCAGTTCTTC; CDR3 protein: CASSFGRDYNEQFF
J gene: TRBJ2-5; clone size: NA; D gene: TRBD1; V gene: TRBV20-1; CDR3 DNA: TGCAGTGCTAGAGATCCGGGGACAGGGCAGACCCAGTACTTC; CDR3 protein: CSARDPGTGQTQYF
J gene: TRBJ2-1; clone size: few; D gene: TRBD2; V gene: TRBV20-1; CDR3 DNA: TGCAGTGCTAGAGATCCCCGGTCGGGTCGTAGCGGGAGGTCGTACAATGAGCAGTTCTTC; CDR3 protein: CSARDPRSGRSGRSYNEQFF
J gene: TRBJ2-7; clone size: NA; D gene: NA; V gene: TRBV20-1; CDR3 DNA: TGCAGTGCGAGGGGGGACTTCTACGAGCAGTACTTC; CDR3 protein: CSARGDFYEQYF
J gene: TRBJ2-1; clone size: few; D gene: TRBD1; V gene: TRBV4-1; CDR3 DNA: TGCGCCAGCAGCCATCCCAAGGCAGGGGGAAAGTACAATGAGCAGTTCTTC; CDR3 protein: CASSHPKAGGKYNEQFF
J gene: TRBJ1-2; clone size: few; D gene: NA; V gene: TRBV15; CDR3 DNA: TGTGCCACCAGCAGAGTAGAGGGGGACTATGGCTACACCTTC; CDR3 protein: CATSRVEGDYGYTF
J gene: TRBJ2-7; clone size: NA; D gene: NA; V gene: TRBV20-1; CDR3 DNA: TGCAGTGCTAGACGACCGGCAGGGGACGAGCAGTACTTC; CDR3 protein: CSARRPAGDEQYF
J gene: TRBJ2-1; clone size: NA; D gene: TRBD2; V gene: TRBV5-1; CDR3 DNA: TGCGCCAGCAGCCAAGGACTAGCGGGGAATTACAATGAGCAGTTCTTC; CDR3 protein: CASSQGLAGNYNEQFF
J gene: TRBJ2-3; clone size: few; D gene: TRBD2; V gene: TRBV5-1; CDR3 DNA: TGCGCCAGCAGCTTGGCCGCGGTAGCGGGCCCTACAGATACGCAGTATTTT; CDR3 protein: CASSLAAVAGPTDTQYF
J gene: TRBJ2-1; clone size: NA; D gene: TRBD1; V gene: TRBV29-1; CDR3 DNA: TGCAGCGTTGGTGGCCAGGGGGTCTACAATGAGCAGTTCTTC; CDR3 protein: CSVGGQGVYNEQFF
J gene: TRBJ2-2; clone size: NA; D gene: TRBD2; V gene: TRBV5-1; CDR3 DNA: TGCGCCAGCAGCTTGGTAGCGGGACACCCTTTAGCGGGGGAGCTGTTTTTT; CDR3 protein: CASSLVAGHPLAGELFF
J gene: TRBJ2-1; clone size: few; D gene: TRBD2; V gene: TRBV6-1; CDR3 DNA: TGTGCCAGCAGGGCCAACTTATGGCTAGCGGGGGGGGGCGACAATGAGCAGTTCTTC; CDR3 protein: CASRANLWLAGGGDNEQFF
J gene: TRBJ2-7; clone size: NA; D gene: NA; V gene: TRBV10-1; CDR3 DNA: TGCGCCAGCAGTGAGTCGGGAGGTTCTTACGAGCAGTACTTC; CDR3 protein: CASSESGGSYEQYF